This is a list of T cell receptor beta chains from one sample in a study of read filtering for tumor transcriptome and immune sequencing. Using its own MiXCR run on the reads, TCRdb lists one record per CDR3 protein. The sample has 50,000 to 65,000 distinct CDR3 sequences; approximately 19% are singletons. The sequenced sample was a population of CD138-negative cells sorted from bone marrow. Receptors originate from a donor older than 35 with multiple myeloma. Each CDR3 is given with its conserved first and last residue. Fields, in order: clone size, J gene, V gene, D gene, CDR3 DNA, CDR3 protein. The D gene is left open where the match is weak. Not every row has a clone size; where given, it reads once, few, many or a size class.

NA	TRBJ2-1	TRBV20-1	NA	TGCAGTGCACGGTGGAATGAGCAGCTCTTC	CSARWNEQLF
many	TRBJ2-3	TRBV4-1	NA	TGCGCCAGCAGTCGCACAGGGGGGGCGCAGTATTTT	CASSRTGGAQYF
many	TRBJ2-1	TRBV5-1	NA	TGCGCCAGCAGCTTGGAGAGGGGGATCTATCTTGAGCAGTTCTTC	CASSLERGIYLEQFF
many	TRBJ1-1	TRBV20-1	NA	TGCAGTGCTAGAAGAGGACCTTCGGGCACTGAAGCTTTCTTT	CSARRGPSGTEAFF
many	TRBJ2-1	TRBV6-1	NA	TGTGCCAGCAGTTGGGGCATGCCATCCAGGGGTGAGCAGTTCTTC	CASSWGMPSRGEQFF
many	TRBJ2-3	TRBV16	NA	TGTGCCAGCAGCCAACTCGGCGCGGGGTTAGATACGCAGTATTTT	CASSQLGAGLDTQYF
many	TRBJ2-3	TRBV24-1	NA	TGTGCCACCAGTGAGAAAGGGGCCTACACAGATACGCAGTATTTT	CATSEKGAYTDTQYF
many	TRBJ2-7	TRBV6-5	TRBD1	TGTGCCAGCAGTCCACCGGGACAGCCCTCCTACGAGCAGTACTTC	CASSPPGQPSYEQYF
many	TRBJ2-7	TRBV7-9	NA	TGTGCCAGCACCGATGCAACTGGAAACTACGAGCAGTACTTC	CASTDATGNYEQYF
many	TRBJ2-1	TRBV9	NA	TGTGCCAGCAGCGTAGGTAACAATGAGCAGTTCTTC	CASSVGNNEQFF
many	TRBJ2-3	TRBV3-1	NA	TGTGCCAGCAGCCAAGGTAATAGGGACTTGAAGTATTTT	CASSQGNRDLKYF
many	TRBJ2-2	TRBV7-8	NA	TGTGCCAGCAGCTTAGGGGCTAGCGCTAACACCGGGGAGCTGTTTTTT	CASSLGASANTGELFF
many	TRBJ1-2	TRBV5-1	NA	TGCGCCAGCAGCTTACGACTTAACTATGGCTACACCTTC	CASSLRLNYGYTF
many	TRBJ2-7	TRBV5-4	NA	TGTGCCAGCAGTTTGCAGCAGCGGGACGAGCAGTACTTC	CASSLQQRDEQYF
many	TRBJ1-1	TRBV28	NA	TGTGCCAGCAGTTTTCGAGGGATGAACACTGAAGCTTTCTTT	CASSFRGMNTEAFF
NA	TRBJ2-1	TRBV20-1	TRBD2	TGCAGAGCGACTAGCGGGGGGACCTACAATGAGCAGTTCTTC	CRATSGGTYNEQFF
many	TRBJ2-7	TRBV10-3	NA	TGTGCCATCAGTGAAACCTACTACGAGCAGTACTTC	CAISETYYEQYF
many	TRBJ2-1	TRBV28	NA	TGTGCCAGCAGTCCTCATGATGAGCAGTTCTTC	CASSPHDEQFF
many	TRBJ2-5	TRBV6-5	NA	TGTGCCAGCAGGCGGGACCGAGGAGAGACCCAGTACTTC	CASRRDRGETQYF
many	TRBJ2-2	TRBV20-1	TRBD2	TGCAGTGCCGGACTAGCGGGCGACCCCACCGGGGAGCTGTTTTTT	CSAGLAGDPTGELFF
few	TRBJ1-5	TRBV5-1	NA	TGCGCCAGCAGCCCCGGATCAGGCAATCAGCCCCAGCATTTT	CASSPGSGNQPQHF
many	TRBJ2-7	TRBV10-3	TRBD2	TGTGCCATCAGTGAAAGGGGACTAGCGGGTAGCTCCTACGAGCAGTACTTC	CAISERGLAGSSYEQYF
many	TRBJ2-4	TRBV4-1	NA	TGCGCCAGCAGCCAAGTTGAGGGATCCATTCAGTACTTC	CASSQVEGSIQYF
many	TRBJ1-1	TRBV7-3	NA	TGTGCCAGCAGCCAGGATGGAGGCATTAGGGAAGCTTTCTTT	CASSQDGGIREAFF
many	TRBJ2-5	TRBV6-5	NA	TGTGCCAGCAGGCCCGGGCCCGATAGAGAGACCCAGTACTTC	CASRPGPDRETQYF
many	TRBJ2-2	TRBV5-1	NA	TGCGCCAGCAGCTTGGAATCCCCGGGACAGAACACCGGGGAGCTGTTTTTT	CASSLESPGQNTGELFF
NA	TRBJ2-1	TRBV30	NA	TGTGCCTGGCAGGAGGTCGGGGAAGTATGGCAGTTCTTC	CAWQEVGEVWQFF
many	TRBJ2-3	TRBV5-1	TRBD2	TGCGCCAGCAGCTTATGGCGGGGGAACACAGATACGCAGTATTTT	CASSLWRGNTDTQYF
NA	TRBJ1-3	TRBV12-3/TRBV12-4	NA	TGTGCCAGCACCCCAGGCTGGGGCCTCGGAAACACCATATATTTT	CASTPGWGLGNTIYF
many	TRBJ2-7	TRBV20-1	TRBD1	TGCAGTGCCGCAACTACAGGGGGAAGCTACGAGCAGTACTTC	CSAATTGGSYEQYF
many	TRBJ2-1	TRBV14	NA	TGTGCCAGCAGCCAAGAACAATATCGGGGGCAGTTCTTC	CASSQEQYRGQFF